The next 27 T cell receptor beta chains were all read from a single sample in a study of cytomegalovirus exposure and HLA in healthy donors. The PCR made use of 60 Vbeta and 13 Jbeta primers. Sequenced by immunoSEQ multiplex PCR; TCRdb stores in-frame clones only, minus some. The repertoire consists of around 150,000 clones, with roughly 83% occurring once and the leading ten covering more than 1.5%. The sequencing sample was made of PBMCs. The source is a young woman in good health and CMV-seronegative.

The CDR3 DNA is TGTGCCATCAGTGAGTCGACAGGGGGCCGGAATGAGCAGTTCTTC. Translation gives CAISESTGGRNEQFF. The chain is built from TRBV10-3 and TRBJ2-1, with 10 bases aligning to TRBD1. Looked up from germline, CDR1 is ENHRY and CDR2 is SYGVKD. CDR3 length: 15 amino acids. Trimming took 0 bases from V and 7 from J; bases not matched to a gene: 3.

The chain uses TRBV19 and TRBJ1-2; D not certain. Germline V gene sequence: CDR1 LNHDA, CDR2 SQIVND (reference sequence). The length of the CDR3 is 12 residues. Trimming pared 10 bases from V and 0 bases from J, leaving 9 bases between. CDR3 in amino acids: CATENSNYGYTF. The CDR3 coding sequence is TGTGCCACTGAGAACTCTAACTATGGCTACACCTTC.

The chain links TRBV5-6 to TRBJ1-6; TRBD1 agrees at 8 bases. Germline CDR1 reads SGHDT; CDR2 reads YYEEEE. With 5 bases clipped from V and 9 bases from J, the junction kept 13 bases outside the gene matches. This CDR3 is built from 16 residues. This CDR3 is CASRLDRGLVGSPLHF. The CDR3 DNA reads TGTGCCAGCAGACTAGACAGGGGCTTGGTCGGTTCACCCCTCCACTTT.

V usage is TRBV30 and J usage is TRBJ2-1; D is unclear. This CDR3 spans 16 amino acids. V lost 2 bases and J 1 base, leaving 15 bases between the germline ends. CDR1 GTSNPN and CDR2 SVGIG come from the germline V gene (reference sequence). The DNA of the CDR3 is TGTGCCTGGAGTCCCACCCCTCCCCTATCCTACAATGAGCAGTTCTTC. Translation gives CAWSPTPPLSYNEQFF.

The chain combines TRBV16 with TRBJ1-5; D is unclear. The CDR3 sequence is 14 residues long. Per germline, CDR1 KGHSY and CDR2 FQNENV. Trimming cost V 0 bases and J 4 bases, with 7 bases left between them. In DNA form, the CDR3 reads TGTGCCAGCAGCCAATCAGCGGGGAATCAGCCCCAGCATTTT. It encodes CASSQSAGNQPQHF.

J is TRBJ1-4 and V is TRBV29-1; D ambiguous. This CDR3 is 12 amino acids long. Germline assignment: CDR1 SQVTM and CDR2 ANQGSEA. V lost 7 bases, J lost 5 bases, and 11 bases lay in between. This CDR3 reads CSAGEPNEKLFF. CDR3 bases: TGCAGCGCCGGGGAACCAAATGAAAAACTGTTTTTT.

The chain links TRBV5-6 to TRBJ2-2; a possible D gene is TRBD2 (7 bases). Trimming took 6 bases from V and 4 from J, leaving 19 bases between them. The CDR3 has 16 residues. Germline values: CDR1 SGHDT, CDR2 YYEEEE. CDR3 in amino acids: CASNRPRGGGTGELFF. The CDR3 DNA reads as TGTGCCAGCAACCGCCCCCGGGGAGGGGGCACCGGGGAGCTGTTTTTT.

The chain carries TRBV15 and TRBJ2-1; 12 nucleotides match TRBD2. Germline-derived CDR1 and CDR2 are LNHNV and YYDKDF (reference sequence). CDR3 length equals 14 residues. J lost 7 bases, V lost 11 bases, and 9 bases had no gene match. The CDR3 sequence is CASRLAGDVNEQFF. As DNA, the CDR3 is TGTGCCTCCCGACTAGCGGGGGATGTGAATGAGCAGTTCTTC. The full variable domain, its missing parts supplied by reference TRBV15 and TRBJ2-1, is DAMVIQNPRYQVTQFGKPVTLSCSQTLNHNVMYWYQQKSSQAPKLLFHYYDKDFNNEADTPDNFQSRRPNTSFCFLDIRSPGLGDTAMYLCASRLAGDVNEQFFGPGTRLTVL.

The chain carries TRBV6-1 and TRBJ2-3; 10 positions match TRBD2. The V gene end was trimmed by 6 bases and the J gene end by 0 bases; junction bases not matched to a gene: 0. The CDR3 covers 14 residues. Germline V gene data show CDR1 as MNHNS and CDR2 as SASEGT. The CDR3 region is CASRLAGSTDTQYF. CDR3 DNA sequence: TGTGCCAGCAGACTAGCGGGGAGCACAGATACGCAGTATTTT.

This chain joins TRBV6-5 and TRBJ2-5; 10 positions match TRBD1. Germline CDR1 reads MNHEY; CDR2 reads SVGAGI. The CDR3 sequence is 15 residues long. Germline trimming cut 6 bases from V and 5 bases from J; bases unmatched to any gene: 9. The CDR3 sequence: CASRRPGTGVETQYF. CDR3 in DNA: TGTGCCAGCAGGCGTCCCGGGACAGGGGTGGAGACCCAGTACTTC.

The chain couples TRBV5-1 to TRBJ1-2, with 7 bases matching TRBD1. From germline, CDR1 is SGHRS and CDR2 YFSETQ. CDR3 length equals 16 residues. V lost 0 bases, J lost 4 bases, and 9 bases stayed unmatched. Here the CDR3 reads CASSLEGTETRYGYTF. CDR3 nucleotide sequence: TGCGCCAGCAGCTTGGAGGGGACAGAAACACGCTATGGCTACACCTTC.

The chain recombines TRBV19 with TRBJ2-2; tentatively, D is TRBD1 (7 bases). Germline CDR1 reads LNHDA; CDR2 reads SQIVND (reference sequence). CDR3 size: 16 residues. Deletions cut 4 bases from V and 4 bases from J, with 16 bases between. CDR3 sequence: CASSTIDQGGTGELFF. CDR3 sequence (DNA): TGTGCCAGTAGTACGATCGACCAGGGGGGCACCGGGGAGCTGTTTTTT.

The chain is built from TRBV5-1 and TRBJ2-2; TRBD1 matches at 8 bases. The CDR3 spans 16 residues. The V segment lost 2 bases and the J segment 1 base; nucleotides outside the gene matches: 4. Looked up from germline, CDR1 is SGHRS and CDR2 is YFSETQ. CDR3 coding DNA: TGCGCCAGCAGCTTTTGGACAGGGAAGAACACCGGGGAGCTGTTTTTT. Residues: CASSFWTGKNTGELFF.

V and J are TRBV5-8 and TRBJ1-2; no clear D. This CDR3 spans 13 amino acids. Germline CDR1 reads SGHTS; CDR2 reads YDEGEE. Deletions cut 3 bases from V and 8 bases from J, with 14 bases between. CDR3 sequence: CASSSLSGKGYTF. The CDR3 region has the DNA TGTGCCAGCAGCTCATTGTCGGGAAAAGGCTACACCTTC.

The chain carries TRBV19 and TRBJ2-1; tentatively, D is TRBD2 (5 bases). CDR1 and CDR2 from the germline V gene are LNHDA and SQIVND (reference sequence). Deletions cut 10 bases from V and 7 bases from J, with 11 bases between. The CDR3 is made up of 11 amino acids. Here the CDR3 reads CATFTGNEQFF. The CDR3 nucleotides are TGTGCCACCTTCACGGGGAATGAGCAGTTCTTC. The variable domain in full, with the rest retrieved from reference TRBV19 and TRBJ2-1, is DGGITQSPKYLFRKEGQNVTLSCEQNLNHDAMYWYRQDPGQGLRLIYYSQIVNDFQKGDIAEGYSVSREKKESFPLTVTSAQKNPTAFYLCATFTGNEQFFGPGTRLTVL.

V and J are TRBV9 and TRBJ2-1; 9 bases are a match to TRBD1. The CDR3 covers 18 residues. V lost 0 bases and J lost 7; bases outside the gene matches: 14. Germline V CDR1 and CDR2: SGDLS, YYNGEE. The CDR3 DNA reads TGTGCCAGCAGCGTAGGAGGACAGGGGATCCCTCTACAAAATGAGCAGTTCTTC. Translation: CASSVGGQGIPLQNEQFF. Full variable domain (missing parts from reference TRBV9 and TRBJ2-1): DSGVTQTPKHLITATGQRVTLRCSPRSGDLSVYWYQQSLDQGLQFLIQYYNGEERAKGNILERFSAQQFPDLHSELNLSSLELGDSALYFCASSVGGQGIPLQNEQFFGPGTRLTVL.

Here the CDR3 reads CAWGTAAQETQYF. In DNA, the CDR3 is TGTGCCTGGGGGACAGCCGCACAAGAGACCCAGTACTTC. The J gene is TRBJ2-5, the V gene TRBV30, with TRBD1 identical over 7 bases. Germline assignment: CDR1 GTSNPN and CDR2 SVGIG (reference sequence). This CDR3 is 13 amino acids long. V was clipped by 5 bases and J by 2 bases; unmatched bases: 5.

This CDR3 reads CASSIGLQGRTEAFF. CDR3 bases: TGTGCCAGTAGTATTGGTCTTCAGGGGCGTACTGAAGCTTTCTTT. This rearrangement joins TRBV19 to TRBJ1-1; D is possibly TRBD1 (6 bases). The CDR3 covers 15 residues. V was cut by 3 bases and J by 5 bases, with 16 bases left in between. From germline, CDR1 is LNHDA and CDR2 SQIVND (reference sequence). Together with reference TRBV19 and TRBJ1-1, the CDR3 gives the full variable domain: DGGITQSPKYLFRKEGQNVTLSCEQNLNHDAMYWYRQDPGQGLRLIYYSQIVNDFQKGDIAEGYSVSREKKESFPLTVTSAQKNPTAFYLCASSIGLQGRTEAFFGQGTRLTVV.

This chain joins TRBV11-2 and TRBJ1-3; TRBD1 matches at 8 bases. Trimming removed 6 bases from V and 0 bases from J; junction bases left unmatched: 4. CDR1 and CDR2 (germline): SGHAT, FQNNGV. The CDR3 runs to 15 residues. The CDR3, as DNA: TGTGCCAGCAGACGAGGGACAGGCTCTGGAAACACCATATATTTT. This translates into CASRRGTGSGNTIYF.

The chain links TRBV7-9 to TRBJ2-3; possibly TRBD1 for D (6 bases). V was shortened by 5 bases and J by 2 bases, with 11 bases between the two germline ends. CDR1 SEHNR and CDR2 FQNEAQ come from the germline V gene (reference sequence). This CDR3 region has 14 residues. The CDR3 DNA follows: TGTGCCAGCAGCCTACGGACAGCCACAGATACGCAGTATTTT. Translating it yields CASSLRTATDTQYF.

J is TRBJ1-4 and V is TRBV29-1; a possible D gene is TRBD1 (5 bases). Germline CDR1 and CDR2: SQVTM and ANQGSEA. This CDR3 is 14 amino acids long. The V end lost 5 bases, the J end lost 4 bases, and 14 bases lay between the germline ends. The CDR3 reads CSVWKDGGNEKLFF. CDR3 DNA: TGCAGCGTTTGGAAGGACGGGGGTAATGAAAAACTGTTTTTT.

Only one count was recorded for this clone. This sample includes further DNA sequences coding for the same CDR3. The CDR3 sequence is CSGGTDYGYTF. As DNA, the CDR3 is TGCAGCGGCGGGACAGACTATGGCTACACCTTC. The chain couples TRBV29-1 to TRBJ1-2; 7 bases align to TRBD1. Germline V gene lookup returns CDR1 SQVTM and CDR2 ANQGSEA. V was pared by 7 bases and J by 3 bases, with 2 bases of the junction left unmatched. The CDR3 sequence is 11 residues long.

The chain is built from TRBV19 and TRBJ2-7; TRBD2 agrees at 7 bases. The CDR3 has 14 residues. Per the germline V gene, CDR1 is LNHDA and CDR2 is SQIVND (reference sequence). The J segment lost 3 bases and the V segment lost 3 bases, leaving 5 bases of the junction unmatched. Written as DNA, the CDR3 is TGTGCCAGTAGTATCGGGGCGGGGGTCTACGAGCAGTACTTC. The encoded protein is CASSIGAGVYEQYF.

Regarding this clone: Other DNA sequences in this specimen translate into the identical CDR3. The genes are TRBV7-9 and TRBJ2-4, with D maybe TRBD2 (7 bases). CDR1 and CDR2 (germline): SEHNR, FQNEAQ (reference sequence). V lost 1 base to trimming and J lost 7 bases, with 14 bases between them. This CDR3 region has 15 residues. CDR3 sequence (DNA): TGTGCCAGCAGCTTAGGGGCGGGGGCGCGGAACATTCAGTACTTC. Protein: CASSLGAGARNIQYF.

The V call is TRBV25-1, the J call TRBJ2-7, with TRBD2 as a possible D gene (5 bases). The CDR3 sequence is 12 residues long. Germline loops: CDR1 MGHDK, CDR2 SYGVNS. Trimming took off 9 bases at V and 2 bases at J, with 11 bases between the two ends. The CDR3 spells CARGKGAYEQYF. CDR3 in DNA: TGTGCCAGAGGAAAGGGAGCCTACGAGCAGTACTTC.

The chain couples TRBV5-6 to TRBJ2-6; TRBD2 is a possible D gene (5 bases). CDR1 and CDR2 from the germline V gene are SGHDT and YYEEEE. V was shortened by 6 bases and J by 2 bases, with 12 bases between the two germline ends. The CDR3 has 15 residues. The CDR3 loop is CASTRWGAGANVLTF. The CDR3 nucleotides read TGTGCCAGCACCCGGTGGGGAGCTGGGGCCAACGTCCTGACTTTC.

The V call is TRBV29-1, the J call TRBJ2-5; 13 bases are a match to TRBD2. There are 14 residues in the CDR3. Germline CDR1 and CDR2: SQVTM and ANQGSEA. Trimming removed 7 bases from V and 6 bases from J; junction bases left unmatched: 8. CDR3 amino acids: CSAGLAGAGKTQYF. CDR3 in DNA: TGCAGCGCCGGACTAGCGGGGGCAGGAAAGACCCAGTACTTC.